This entry lists 25 T cell receptor beta chains sequenced from one sample in a study of blood T cell repertoires in COVID-19 (dated by TCRdb to the early 2020s). To prepare the library, the immunoSEQ multiplex PCR assay was applied. The source is immuneACCESS, and TCRdb retained only in-frame sequences with V and J called. Part of the clones is not carried over; for the studies checked, unresolved V genes explain less than half of this, and the remainder is unexplained. The sample records a few hundred thousand clones, more than 80% of which are singletons. The ten biggest clones cover about 1.2% of the sample. The sequenced material came from PBMCs or T cells enriched from blood (not recorded which). Source of these receptors: a man aged 30-40 years who had recovered from COVID-19.

This sequence joins TRBV7-8 and TRBJ2-3; D call uncertain. Germline V gene data show CDR1 as SGHVS and CDR2 as FQNEAQ. V dropped 5 bases and J dropped 2 bases, with 5 bases sitting between them. The CDR3 has 12 residues. CDR3 amino acids: CASSPPTDTQYF. The CDR3 region has the DNA TGTGCCAGCAGCCCTCCCACAGATACGCAGTATTTT.

V is TRBV3-1 (or the pseudogene TRBV3-2) and J is TRBJ1-1; 9 bases are a match to TRBD1. The CDR3 is 14 amino acids. Germline CDR1 and CDR2: LGHDT and YNNKEL (reference sequence). J lost 3 bases, V lost 5 bases, and 4 bases had no gene match. CDR3 DNA: TGTGCCAGCAGCGAACAGGGGGCGGACACTGAAGCTTTCTTT. Translating it yields CASSEQGADTEAFF.

The CDR3 coding sequence is TGCGCCAGCAGCTTGGGACTAGCGGGGGGCTCGAGAGAGACCCAGTACTTC. Its translation: CASSLGLAGGSRETQYF. The chain couples TRBV5-1 to TRBJ2-5, with 13 nucleotides matching TRBD2. CDR3 length equals 17 residues. Trimming cost V 0 bases and J 4 bases; bases outside gene matches: 6. Germline V gives CDR1 SGHRS, CDR2 YFSETQ.

This clone was seen only once. The gene calls are TRBV28 and TRBJ2-2; D might be TRBD2 (5 bases). The CDR3 runs 16 residues. Trimming took 7 bases from V and 1 from J, leaving 16 bases between them. Germline V gene sequence: CDR1 MDHEN, CDR2 SYDVKM. The CDR3 bases are TGTGCCAGCAACACACCCCAGGAGGAGAACACCGGGGAGCTGTTTTTT. It yields the protein CASNTPQEENTGELFF.

The chain couples TRBV30 to TRBJ2-7; 7 nucleotides match TRBD1. CDR3 size: 15 residues. The junction had 15 bases not matched to a gene; V was cut back by 7 bases and J by 3 bases. CDR1 is GTSNPN, CDR2 SVGIG, per germline (reference sequence). The chain's CDR3 is CAYQQTGTAIYEQYF. As DNA, the CDR3 is TGTGCCTACCAACAAACCGGGACAGCCATCTACGAGCAGTACTTC.

The rearrangement joins TRBV5-4 to TRBJ1-2; D unresolved. Germline CDR1 is SGHNT and CDR2 is YYREEE (reference sequence). This CDR3 region has 14 residues. Trimming took 4 bases from V and 0 from J, leaving 10 bases between them. The DNA for the CDR3 is TGTGCCAGCAGCCTCCCCACAACTAACTATGGCTACACCTTC. It is translated as CASSLPTTNYGYTF.

The chain has TRBV5-1 and TRBJ1-1, with 8 bases identical to TRBD1. The V gene end was trimmed by 2 bases and the J gene end by 6 bases; junction bases not matched to a gene: 3. The germline gives CDR1 SGHRS, CDR2 YFSETQ. The CDR3 loop spans 13 amino acids. CDR3 nucleotides: TGCGCCAGCAGCTTATCAGGGGGCCCTGAAGCTTTCTTT. It specifies CASSLSGGPEAFF. Using reference TRBV5-1 and TRBJ1-1 for the parts outside the CDR3, the full variable domain is KAGVTQTPRYLIKTRGQQVTLSCSPISGHRSVSWYQQTPGQGLQFLFEYFSETQRNKGNFPGRFSGRQFSNSRSEMNVSTLELGDSALYLCASSLSGGPEAFFGQGTRLTVV.

The table lists this clone with a count of one. This chain joins TRBV15 and TRBJ1-2; possible D gene TRBD1, 6 bases. Germline V gene data show CDR1 as LNHNV and CDR2 as YYDKDF (reference sequence). V was shortened by 4 bases and J by 8 bases, with 29 bases between the two germline ends. The CDR3 has 18 residues. The chain's CDR3 is CATSTSSLLQGHSEGYTF. In nucleotides, the CDR3 is TGTGCCACCAGCACTAGCTCTTTATTACAGGGACACTCGGAGGGCTACACCTTC.

This clone occurred once. The rearrangement links TRBV5-5 to TRBJ1-1; D is possibly TRBD1 (6 bases). The V gene lost 3 bases and the J gene lost 1 base, with 19 bases spanning the gap. This CDR3 region has 17 residues. Germline V lookup: CDR1 SGHKS, CDR2 YYEKEE (reference sequence). This CDR3 is CASSYSRRDRSNTEAFF. The CDR3 DNA follows: TGTGCCAGCAGCTACAGCAGAAGAGACAGGTCGAACACTGAAGCTTTCTTT.

J is TRBJ2-7 and V is TRBV6-2 or TRBV6-3; the D is unclear. From germline, CDR1 is MNHEY and CDR2 SVGEGT. Trimming pared 1 base from V and 2 bases from J, leaving 9 bases between. This CDR3 comprises 14 residues. Here the CDR3 DNA reads TGTGCCAGCAGTTACTTCGGCGGAACCTACGAGCAGTACTTC. Translated, it gives CASSYFGGTYEQYF.

The chain combines TRBV28 with TRBJ1-2; 8 bases align to TRBD1. Germline lookup yields CDR1 MDHEN and CDR2 SYDVKM. The CDR3 sequence is 16 residues long. Germline trimming cut 3 bases from V and 8 bases from J; bases unmatched to any gene: 14. Written as DNA, the CDR3 is TGTGCCAGCAGTTTGGGAGGGACAGGCGCATTGGGGGGCTACACCTTC. It is translated as CASSLGGTGALGGYTF.

V and J are TRBV20-1 and TRBJ2-7; D is ambiguous. This CDR3 is built from 11 residues. V lost 0 bases, J lost 4 bases, and 4 bases lay in between. Germline loops: CDR1 DFQATT, CDR2 SNEGSKA (reference sequence). The CDR3 nucleotides read TGCAGTGCTAGAGACAGTTACGAGCAGTACTTC. This encodes CSARDSYEQYF.

This chain uses TRBV18 with TRBJ1-1, with 8 bases matching TRBD1. CDR1 KGHSH and CDR2 LQKENI come from the germline V gene. Trimming cost V 3 bases and J 0 bases; bases outside gene matches: 6. The CDR3 runs to 16 residues. The CDR3 region is CASSPQRQGLNTEAFF. Written as DNA, the CDR3 is TGTGCCAGCTCACCCCAACGACAGGGGCTGAACACTGAAGCTTTCTTT.

The chain joins TRBV29-1 to TRBJ1-5; 8 bases agree with TRBD1. The V gene's germline CDR1 is SQVTM and CDR2 ANQGSEA. The CDR3 sequence is 15 residues long. The J segment lost 8 bases and the V segment lost 4 bases, leaving 13 bases of the junction unmatched. CDR3 sequence reads: CSVGIGTGQGKPQHF. In DNA form, the CDR3 reads TGCAGCGTTGGAATAGGGACAGGCCAGGGGAAGCCCCAGCATTTT. Using reference TRBV29-1 and TRBJ1-5 for the parts outside the CDR3, the full variable domain is SAVISQKPSRDICQRGTSLTIQCQVDSQVTMMFWYRQQPGQSLTLIATANQGSEATYESGFVIDKFPISRPNLTFSTLTVSNMSPEDSSIYLCSVGIGTGQGKPQHFGDGTRLSIL.

This clone turned up a few times. The rearrangement links TRBV5-8 to TRBJ2-2; TRBD2 might be the D (6 bases). Trimming pared 4 bases from V and 4 bases from J, leaving 14 bases between. The CDR3 sequence is 15 residues long. Germline CDR1 and CDR2: SGHTS and YDEGEE. The CDR3 nucleotides are TGTGCCAGCAGCGAAATTGCTAGCGCCACCGGGGAGCTGTTTTTT. It encodes CASSEIASATGELFF.

This clone was recorded only once. The V gene is TRBV7-2, the J gene TRBJ2-3; D is unresolved. This CDR3 has 14 residues. Looked up from germline, CDR1 is SGHTA and CDR2 is FQGNSA. The ends were cut back, 7 bases at V and 0 bases at J, with 11 bases in the middle. CDR3 amino acids: CASNPDSSTDTQYF. In DNA, the CDR3 is TGTGCCAGCAACCCCGACTCTAGCACAGATACGCAGTATTTT.

This clone was seen only a few times. The gene calls are TRBV11-2 and TRBJ2-1; 8 nucleotides line up with TRBD1. Germline CDR1 SGHAT, CDR2 FQNNGV. J was trimmed by 1 base and V by 5 bases; bases with no gene match: 13. This CDR3 spans 18 amino acids. CDR3 sequence (DNA): TGTGCCAGCAGCCCCCCCCCGACAGGGGACTTGTCCTACAATGAGCAGTTCTTC. Amino acid sequence: CASSPPPTGDLSYNEQFF.

V is TRBV7-9 and J is TRBJ2-1; perhaps TRBD1 as D (7 bases). Trimming pared 6 bases from V and 6 bases from J, leaving 21 bases between. This CDR3 contains 16 residues. CDR1 and CDR2 from the germline V gene are SEHNR and FQNEAQ (reference sequence). The CDR3, as DNA: TGTGCCAGCAGACCCTATGCAGGGGGGCGTCCCAATGAGCAGTTCTTC. It translates to CASRPYAGGRPNEQFF.

The rearrangement joins TRBV6-5 to TRBJ2-5; D is unclear. Germline V gives CDR1 MNHEY, CDR2 SVGAGI. The CDR3 has 12 residues. Trimming cost V 6 bases and J 5 bases, with 10 bases left between them. As DNA, the CDR3 is TGTGCCAGCAGCTTGGGCCGGGAGACCCAGTACTTC. This gives the protein CASSLGRETQYF.

The V call is TRBV5-4, the J call TRBJ2-2; TRBD2 matches 7 bases. V gave up 7 bases and J gave up 6 bases; unmatched junction bases: 3. The CDR3 consists of 12 residues. CDR1 SGHNT and CDR2 YYREEE come from the germline V gene (reference sequence). The CDR3: CASPGLAGELFF. The DNA of the CDR3 is TGTGCCAGCCCCGGACTAGCCGGGGAGCTGTTTTTT.

This rearrangement joins TRBV5-4 to TRBJ1-2; TRBD1 aligns across 8 bases. Germline V gene data show CDR1 as SGHNT and CDR2 as YYREEE (reference sequence). There are 15 residues in the CDR3. J was trimmed by 8 bases and V by 0 bases; bases with no gene match: 9. The CDR3 DNA reads as TGTGCCAGCAGCTTGGATGACAGGGGAGCGCAAGGCTACACCTTC. Translating it yields CASSLDDRGAQGYTF.

The chain is built from TRBV9 and TRBJ1-2; a possible D gene is TRBD1 (6 bases). Germline lookup yields CDR1 SGDLS and CDR2 YYNGEE. CDR3 size: 14 residues. The V gene lost 0 bases and the J gene lost 5 bases, with 11 bases spanning the gap. The CDR3 DNA follows: TGTGCCAGCAGCGTAGGAGACAGGCCTTATGGCTACACCTTC. As protein: CASSVGDRPYGYTF.

The chain has TRBV27 and TRBJ2-2, with 12 bases matching TRBD2. V was clipped by 3 bases and J by 6 bases; unmatched bases: 5. Germline CDR1 MNHEY, CDR2 SMNVEV (reference sequence). The CDR3 has 16 amino acids. The CDR3: CASSFGLAGFAGELFF. In nucleotides, the CDR3 is TGTGCCAGCAGTTTTGGACTAGCGGGATTTGCCGGGGAGCTGTTTTTT.

This sequence joins TRBV10-2 and TRBJ1-2; 9 nucleotides line up with TRBD1. CDR3 length equals 15 residues. Germline loops: CDR1 WSHSY, CDR2 SAAADI. V lost 3 bases and J lost 5; bases outside the gene matches: 7. The CDR3 bases are TGCGCCAGCAGTGAATGGGGACAGGGAGGGTATGGCTACACCTTC. Protein product: CASSEWGQGGYGYTF.

A single count supports this clone. V usage is TRBV5-1 and J usage is TRBJ2-3; 12 nucleotides match TRBD2. The germline CDR1 and CDR2 sequences are SGHRS and YFSETQ. J gave up 4 bases and V 1 base, and 4 bases lay outside the gene matches. The length of the CDR3 is 16 residues. This chain's CDR3 is CASSLLASGRADTQYF. DNA of the CDR3: TGCGCCAGCAGCTTGTTGGCTAGCGGGAGGGCAGATACGCAGTATTTT.